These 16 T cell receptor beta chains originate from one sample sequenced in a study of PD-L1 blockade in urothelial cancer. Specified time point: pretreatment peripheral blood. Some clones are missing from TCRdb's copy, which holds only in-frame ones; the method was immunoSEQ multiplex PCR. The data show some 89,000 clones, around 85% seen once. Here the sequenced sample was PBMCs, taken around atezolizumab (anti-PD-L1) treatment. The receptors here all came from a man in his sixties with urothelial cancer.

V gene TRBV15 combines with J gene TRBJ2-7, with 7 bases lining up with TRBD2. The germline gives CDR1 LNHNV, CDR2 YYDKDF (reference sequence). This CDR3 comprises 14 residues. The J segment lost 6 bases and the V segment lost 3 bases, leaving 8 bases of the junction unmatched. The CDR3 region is CATSRERLAGEQYF. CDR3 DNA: TGTGCCACCAGCAGGGAGCGACTAGCCGGCGAGCAGTACTTC.

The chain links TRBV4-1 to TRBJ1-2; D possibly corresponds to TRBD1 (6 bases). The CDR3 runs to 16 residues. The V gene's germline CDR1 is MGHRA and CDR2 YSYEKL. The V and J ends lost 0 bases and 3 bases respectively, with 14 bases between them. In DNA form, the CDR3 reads TGCGCCAGCAGCCAAGATAAAGGGGGTGATTACTATGGCTACACCTTC. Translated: CASSQDKGGDYYGYTF.

CDR3 amino acids: CASRPTSRTYNEQFF. Written as DNA, the CDR3 is TGTGCCAGCAGGCCGACTAGCAGAACCTACAATGAGCAGTTCTTC. J is TRBJ2-1 and V is TRBV2; TRBD2 matches 7 bases. CDR3 length: 15 residues. Trimming cost V 6 bases and J 2 bases; bases outside gene matches: 7. CDR1 is SNHLY and CDR2 is FYNNEI in the germline V gene.

CDR3 sequence: CASPGGEQYF. The CDR3 DNA sequence: TGTGCCAGTCCGGGGGGCGAGCAGTACTTC. V is TRBV27 and J is TRBJ2-7, with 7 bases fitting TRBD2. The ends lost 9 bases at V and 6 bases at J; junction bases unmatched: 2. The CDR3 is 10 amino acids. Germline V CDR1 and CDR2: MNHEY, SMNVEV (reference sequence).

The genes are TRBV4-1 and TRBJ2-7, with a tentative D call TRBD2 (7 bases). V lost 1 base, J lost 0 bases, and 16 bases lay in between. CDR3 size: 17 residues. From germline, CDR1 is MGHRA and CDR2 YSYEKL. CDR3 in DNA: TGCGCCAGCAGCCAAGGGCGGGGGCGGGACCTCTCCTACGAGCAGTACTTC. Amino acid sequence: CASSQGRGRDLSYEQYF.

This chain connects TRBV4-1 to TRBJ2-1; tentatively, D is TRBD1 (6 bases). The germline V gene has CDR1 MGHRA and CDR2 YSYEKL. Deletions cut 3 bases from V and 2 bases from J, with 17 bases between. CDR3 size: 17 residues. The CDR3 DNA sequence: TGCGCCAGCAGCCAGTCCCTCACAGGGCTGACCTACAATGAGCAGTTCTTC. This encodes CASSQSLTGLTYNEQFF.

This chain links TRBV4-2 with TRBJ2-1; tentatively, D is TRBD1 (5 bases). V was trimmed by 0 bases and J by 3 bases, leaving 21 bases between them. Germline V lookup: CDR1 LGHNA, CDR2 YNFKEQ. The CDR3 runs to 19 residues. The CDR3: CASSQEGSGRVGLYNEQFF. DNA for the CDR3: TGTGCCAGCAGCCAAGAAGGTAGTGGCAGGGTGGGTCTCTACAATGAGCAGTTCTTC.

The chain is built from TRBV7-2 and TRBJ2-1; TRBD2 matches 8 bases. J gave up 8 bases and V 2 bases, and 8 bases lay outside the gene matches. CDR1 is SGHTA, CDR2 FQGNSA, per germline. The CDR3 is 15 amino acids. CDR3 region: CASSLSGLAGDEQFF. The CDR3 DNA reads TGTGCCAGCAGCTTAAGCGGGCTAGCGGGCGATGAGCAGTTCTTC.

The CDR3 loop is CASSSDSYGYTF. CDR3 nucleotide sequence: TGTGCCAGCAGCTCAGACAGCTATGGCTACACCTTC. The chain couples TRBV5-4 to TRBJ1-2, with a tentative D call TRBD1 (5 bases). Trimming removed 3 bases from V and 4 bases from J, with 7 bases in between. CDR1 is SGHNT and CDR2 is YYREEE in the germline V gene (reference sequence). This CDR3 has 12 amino acids.

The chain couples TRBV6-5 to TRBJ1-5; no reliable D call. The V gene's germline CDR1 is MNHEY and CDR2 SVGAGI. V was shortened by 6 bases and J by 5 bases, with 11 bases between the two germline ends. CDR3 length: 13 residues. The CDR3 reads CASRRARDQPQHF. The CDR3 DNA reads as TGTGCCAGCAGGCGGGCCCGAGATCAGCCCCAGCATTTT.

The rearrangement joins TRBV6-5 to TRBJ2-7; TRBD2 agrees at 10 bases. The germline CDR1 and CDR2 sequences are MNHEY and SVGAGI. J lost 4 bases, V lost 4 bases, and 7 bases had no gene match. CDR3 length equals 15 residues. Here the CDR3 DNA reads TGTGCCAGCAGTTCCTATAGCGGGAGGCAATACGAGCAGTACTTC. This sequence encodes CASSSYSGRQYEQYF.

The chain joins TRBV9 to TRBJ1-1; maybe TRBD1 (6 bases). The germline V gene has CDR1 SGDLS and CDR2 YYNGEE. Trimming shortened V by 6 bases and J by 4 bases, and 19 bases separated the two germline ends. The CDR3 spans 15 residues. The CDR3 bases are TGTGCCAGCACCAAGAAGGGCGGGGGCGGCACTGAAGCTTTCTTT. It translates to CASTKKGGGGTEAFF.

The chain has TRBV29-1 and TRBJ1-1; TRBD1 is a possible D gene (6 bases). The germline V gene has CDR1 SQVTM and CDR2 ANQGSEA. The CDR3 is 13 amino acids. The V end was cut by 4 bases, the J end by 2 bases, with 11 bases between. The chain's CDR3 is CSVGAGVNTEAFF. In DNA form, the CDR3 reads TGCAGCGTTGGTGCAGGGGTAAACACTGAAGCTTTCTTT. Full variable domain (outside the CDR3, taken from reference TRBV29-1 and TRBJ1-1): SAVISQKPSRDICQRGTSLTIQCQVDSQVTMMFWYRQQPGQSLTLIATANQGSEATYESGFVIDKFPISRPNLTFSTLTVSNMSPEDSSIYLCSVGAGVNTEAFFGQGTRLTVV.

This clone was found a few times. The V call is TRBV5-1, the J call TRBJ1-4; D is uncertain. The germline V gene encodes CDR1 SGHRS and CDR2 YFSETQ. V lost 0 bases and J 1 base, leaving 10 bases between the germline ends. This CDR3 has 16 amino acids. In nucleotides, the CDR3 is TGCGCCAGCAGCTTGGCCCCAGGTTTAACTAATGAAAAACTGTTTTTT. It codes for CASSLAPGLTNEKLFF.

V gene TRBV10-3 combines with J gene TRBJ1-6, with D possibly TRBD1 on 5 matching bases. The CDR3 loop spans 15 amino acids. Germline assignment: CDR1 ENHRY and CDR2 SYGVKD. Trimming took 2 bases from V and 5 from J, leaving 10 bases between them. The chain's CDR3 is CAISETGRDNSPLHF. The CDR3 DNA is TGTGCCATCAGTGAGACAGGCAGGGATAATTCACCCCTCCACTTT.

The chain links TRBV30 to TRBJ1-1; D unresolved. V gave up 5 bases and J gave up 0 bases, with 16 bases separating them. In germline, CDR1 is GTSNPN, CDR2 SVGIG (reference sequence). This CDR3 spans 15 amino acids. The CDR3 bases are TGTGCCTGGGGACTTGTCCAAGGCATGAACACTGAAGCTTTCTTT. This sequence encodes CAWGLVQGMNTEAFF.